This T cell receptor (beta chain) was captured by sequencing in a study of PD-L1 blockade in urothelial cancer. Trimming cost V 3 bases and J 1 base, with 9 bases left between them. Germline CDR1 is LNHDA and CDR2 is SQIVND (reference sequence). This CDR3 has 14 residues. The data were produced by immunoSEQ multiplex PCR, yet TCRdb's version contains in-frame clones alone and is incomplete. The sample lists about 52,000 clones, around 72% occurring once. This sample's time point: pretreatment peripheral blood. The V and J genes are TRBV19 and TRBJ1-1; TRBD1 might be the D (6 bases). The sample was PBMCs, taken around atezolizumab (anti-PD-L1) treatment. This TCR derives from a man in his 70s with urothelial cancer. The CDR3 loop reads CASSIGQPNTEAFF. The CDR3 bases are TGTGCCAGTAGTATTGGACAGCCGAACACTGAAGCTTTCTTT.